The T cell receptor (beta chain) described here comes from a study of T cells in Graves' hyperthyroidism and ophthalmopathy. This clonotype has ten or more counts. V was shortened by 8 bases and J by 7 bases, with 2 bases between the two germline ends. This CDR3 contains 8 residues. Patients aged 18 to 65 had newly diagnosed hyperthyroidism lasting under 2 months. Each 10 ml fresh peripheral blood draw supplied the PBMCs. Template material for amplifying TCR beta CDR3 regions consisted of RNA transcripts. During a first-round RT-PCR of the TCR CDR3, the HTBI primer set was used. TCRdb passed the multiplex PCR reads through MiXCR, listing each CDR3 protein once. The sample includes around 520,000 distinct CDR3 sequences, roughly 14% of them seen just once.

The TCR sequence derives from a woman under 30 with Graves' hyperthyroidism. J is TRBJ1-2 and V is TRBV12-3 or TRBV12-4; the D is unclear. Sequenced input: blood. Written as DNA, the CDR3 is TGTGCCAGCGGTGGCTACACCTTC. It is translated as CASGGYTF.